The 10 T cell receptor beta chains listed next were all sequenced from one sample in a study of T cells in Graves' hyperthyroidism and ophthalmopathy. What was amplified from RNA transcripts were TCR beta CDR3 regions. Carried out on the TCR CDR3, a first-round RT-PCR used the HTBI primer set. TCRdb reprocessed the multiplex PCR reads with MiXCR, giving one entry per CDR3 protein. Of 300,000 to 400,000 distinct CDR3 sequences listed, approximately 22% are singletons. The sequencing input was blood. The receptors come from a woman between 45 and 60 years old with Graves' hyperthyroidism.

CDR3 DNA: TGTGCCAGCAGCTTGCCGGTGAGCGGCAATGAAAAACTGTTTTTT. This codes for CASSLPVSGNEKLFF. This chain connects TRBV5-6 to TRBJ1-4; D gene uncertain. V lost 1 base to trimming and J lost 5 bases, with 12 bases between them. The CDR3 has 15 residues. Per germline, CDR1 SGHDT and CDR2 YYEEEE.

The chain uses TRBV10-3 and TRBJ2-1; TRBD2 matches 13 bases. After removal of 9 bases from V and 9 bases from J, the junction contained 5 bases not matched to a gene. The length of the CDR3 is 13 residues. The germline gives CDR1 ENHRY, CDR2 SYGVKD. The CDR3: CAIRTSGSGEQFF. The CDR3 region has the DNA TGTGCCATTCGGACTAGCGGGAGCGGTGAGCAGTTCTTC.

This clonotype was counted only a few times. This sequence joins TRBV30 and TRBJ2-7; 7 positions agree with TRBD2. The V gene end was trimmed by 5 bases and the J gene end by 2 bases; junction bases not matched to a gene: 6. The V gene's germline CDR1 is GTSNPN and CDR2 SVGIG (reference sequence). CDR3 size: 13 residues. CDR3 nucleotides: TGTGCCTGGGGGGGGGGAAGGACCTACGAGCAGTACTTC. Its translation is CAWGGGRTYEQYF.

As regards this clonotype: A read error may be the cause here, since a much bigger clone is one base away. J is TRBJ1-5 and V is TRBV10-3; possibly TRBD1 for D (5 bases). The CDR3 spans 15 residues. Germline V gives CDR1 ENHRY, CDR2 SYGVKD. The CDR3, as DNA: TGTGCCACCAGTGAGGGGAAAAGGGTCAATCAGCCCCAGCATTTT. It specifies CATSEGKRVNQPQHF.

This chain joins TRBV12-3 or TRBV12-4 and TRBJ1-5; D not certain. Trimming shortened V by 0 bases and J by 0 bases, and 9 bases separated the two germline ends. This CDR3 comprises 16 residues. In DNA form, the CDR3 reads TGTGCCAGCAGTTTAGCGACCGTCTATAGCAATCAGCCCCAGCATTTT. This sequence encodes CASSLATVYSNQPQHF.

The chain uses TRBV10-1 and TRBJ2-1; D unclear. The ends were cut back, 4 bases at V and 10 bases at J, with 11 bases in the middle. CDR3 length: 12 residues. Germline assignment: CDR1 WNHNN and CDR2 SYGVQD (reference sequence). Here the CDR3 reads CASSANLNEQFF. In DNA form, the CDR3 reads TGCGCCAGCAGTGCTAACTTGAACGAGCAGTTCTTC.

At least ten counts were recorded for this clonotype. The genes are TRBV10-3 and TRBJ1-2; 7 bases are shared with TRBD1. Germline CDR1 is ENHRY and CDR2 is SYGVKD. The CDR3 is made up of 15 amino acids. V dropped 6 bases and J dropped 4; count of bases not matched to a gene: 11. The CDR3 here is CAISLGTELSYGYTF. The DNA for the CDR3 is TGTGCCATCAGCTTGGGGACAGAATTATCCTATGGCTACACCTTC.

DNA of the CDR3: TGTGCCAGCAGTGATGGGGGCCTCTCCTACGAGCAGTACTTC. It is translated as CASSDGGLSYEQYF. V is TRBV2 and J is TRBJ2-7; TRBD1 is a possible D gene (6 bases). This CDR3 comprises 14 residues. Trimming left V 3 bases short and J 0 bases short, with 9 bases between. Germline V CDR1 and CDR2: SNHLY, FYNNEI.

V and J are TRBV4-2 and TRBJ2-3; D call uncertain. Germline lookup yields CDR1 LGHNA and CDR2 YNFKEQ. With 0 bases removed from V and 5 bases from J, the gap between germline ends came to 6 bases. CDR3 length: 13 amino acids. This CDR3 reads CASSQDRLDTQYF. CDR3 sequence (DNA): TGTGCCAGCAGCCAAGACAGACTAGATACGCAGTATTTT.

This clonotype has at least ten counts. The chain couples TRBV7-6 to TRBJ2-5; 9 bases are a match to TRBD2. Per the germline V gene, CDR1 is SGHVS and CDR2 is FNYEAQ. V dropped 1 base and J dropped 1; count of bases not matched to a gene: 7. The CDR3 has 17 residues. The CDR3 spells CASSLGAAGGGQETQYF. The CDR3 DNA is TGTGCCAGCAGCTTAGGGGCTGCGGGGGGGGGCCAAGAGACCCAGTACTTC. Variable domain in full (rest from reference TRBV7-6 and TRBJ2-5): GAGVSQSPRYKVTKRGQDVALRCDPISGHVSLYWYRQALGQGPEFLTYFNYEAQQDKSGLPNDRFSAERPEGSISTLTIQRTEQRDSAMYRCASSLGAAGGGQETQYFGPGTRLLVL.